This T cell receptor (beta chain) was captured in a study of pediatric ulcerative colitis. V gave up 0 bases and J gave up 1 base; unmatched junction bases: 2. This CDR3 is built from 16 residues. Germline V gives CDR1 MNHEY, CDR2 SVGAGI. This clone was seen once. Antigen specificity is unknown. This table comes from immunoSEQ multiplex PCR, and its TCRdb copy is limited to in-frame clones, with some not included. The data contain tens of thousands of clones, 85% to 90% of them seen just once; the ten biggest clones take up roughly 3%. Study observations and caveats: In rectum, acute severe colitis had expanded clones and less diversity. Blood-rectal clonal overlap within each person was significantly higher in ulcerative colitis patients than controls.

The sequence was collected from a boy aged 5 to 17 with severe ulcerative colitis. The rearrangement uses TRBV6-5 and TRBJ2-4; 8 nucleotides agree with TRBD2. Sequenced input: blood. The CDR3 is CASSYSREGAKNIQYF. CDR3 nucleotides: TGTGCCAGCAGTTACTCTCGGGAGGGGGCCAAAAACATTCAGTACTTC.